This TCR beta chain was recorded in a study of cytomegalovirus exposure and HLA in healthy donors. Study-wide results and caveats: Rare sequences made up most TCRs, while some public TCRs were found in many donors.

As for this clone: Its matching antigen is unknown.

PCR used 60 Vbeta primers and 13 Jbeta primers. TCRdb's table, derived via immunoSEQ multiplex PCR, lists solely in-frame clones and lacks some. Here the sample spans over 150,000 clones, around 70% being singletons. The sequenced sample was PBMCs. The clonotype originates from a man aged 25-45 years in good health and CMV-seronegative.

CDR3 sequence reads: CASSETDNNEQFF. The CDR3 coding sequence is TGTGCCAGCAGCGAGACAGACAACAATGAGCAGTTCTTC. The chain couples TRBV9 to TRBJ2-1, with D maybe TRBD1 (5 bases). The CDR3 runs 13 residues. The germline V gene encodes CDR1 SGDLS and CDR2 YYNGEE. V dropped 3 bases and J dropped 5 bases, with 9 bases sitting between them.